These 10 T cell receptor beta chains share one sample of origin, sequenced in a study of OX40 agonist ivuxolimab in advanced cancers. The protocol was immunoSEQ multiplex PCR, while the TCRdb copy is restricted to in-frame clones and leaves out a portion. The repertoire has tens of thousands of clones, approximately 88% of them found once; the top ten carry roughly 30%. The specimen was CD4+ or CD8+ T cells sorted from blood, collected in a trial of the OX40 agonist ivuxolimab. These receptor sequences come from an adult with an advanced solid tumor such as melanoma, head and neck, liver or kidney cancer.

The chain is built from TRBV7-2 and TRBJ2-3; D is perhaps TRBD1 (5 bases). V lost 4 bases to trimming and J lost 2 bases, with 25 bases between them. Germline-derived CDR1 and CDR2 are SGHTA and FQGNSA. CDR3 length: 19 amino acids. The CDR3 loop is CASSSFDRRASPYTDTQYF. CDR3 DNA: TGTGCCAGCAGCTCCTTCGACAGAAGGGCCTCTCCTTACACAGATACGCAGTATTTT.

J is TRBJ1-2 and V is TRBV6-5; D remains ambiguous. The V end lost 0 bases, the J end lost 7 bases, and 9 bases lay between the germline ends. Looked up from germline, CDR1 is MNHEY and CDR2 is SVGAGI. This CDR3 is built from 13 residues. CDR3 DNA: TGTGCCAGCAGTTACTCACCTGGGAGTGGCTACACCTTC. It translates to CASSYSPGSGYTF.

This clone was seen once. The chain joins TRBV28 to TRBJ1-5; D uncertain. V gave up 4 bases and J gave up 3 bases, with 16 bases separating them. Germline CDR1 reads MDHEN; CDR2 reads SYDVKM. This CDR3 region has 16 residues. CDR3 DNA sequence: TGTGCCAGCAGTTCGGTGAGGATTTGGGACAATCAGCCCCAGCATTTT. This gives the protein CASSSVRIWDNQPQHF.

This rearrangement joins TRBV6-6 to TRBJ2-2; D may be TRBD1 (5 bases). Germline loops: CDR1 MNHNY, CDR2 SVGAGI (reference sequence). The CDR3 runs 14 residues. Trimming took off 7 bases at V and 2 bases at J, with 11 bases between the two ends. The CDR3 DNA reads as TGTGCCAGCAACCACGGACAAAACACCGGGGAGCTGTTTTTT. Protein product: CASNHGQNTGELFF.

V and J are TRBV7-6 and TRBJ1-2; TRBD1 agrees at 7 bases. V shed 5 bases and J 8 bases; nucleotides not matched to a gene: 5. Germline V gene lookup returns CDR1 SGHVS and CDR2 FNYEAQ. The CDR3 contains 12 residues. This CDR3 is CASSPGGGGYTF. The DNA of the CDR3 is TGTGCCAGCAGCCCAGGGGGTGGGGGCTACACCTTC.

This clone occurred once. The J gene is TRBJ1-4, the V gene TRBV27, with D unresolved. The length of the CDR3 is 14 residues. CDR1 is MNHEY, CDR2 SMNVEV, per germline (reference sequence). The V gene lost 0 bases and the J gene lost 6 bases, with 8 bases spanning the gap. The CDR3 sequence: CASSLSGFDEKLFF. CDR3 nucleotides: TGTGCCAGCAGTTTATCGGGGTTTGATGAAAAACTGTTTTTT.

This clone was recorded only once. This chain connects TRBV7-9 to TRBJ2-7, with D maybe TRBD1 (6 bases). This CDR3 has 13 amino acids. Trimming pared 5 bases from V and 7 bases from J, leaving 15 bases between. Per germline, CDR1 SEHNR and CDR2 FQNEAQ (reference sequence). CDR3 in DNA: TGTGCCAGCAGCCCCGAAACAGGGTGGGAGCAGTACTTC. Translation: CASSPETGWEQYF.

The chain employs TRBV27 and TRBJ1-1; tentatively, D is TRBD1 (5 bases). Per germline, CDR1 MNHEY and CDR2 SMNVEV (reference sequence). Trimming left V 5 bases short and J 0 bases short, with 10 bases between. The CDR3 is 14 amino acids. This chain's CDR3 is CASSLQALNTEAFF. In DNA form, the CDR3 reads TGTGCCAGCAGTCTACAGGCCTTGAACACTGAAGCTTTCTTT.

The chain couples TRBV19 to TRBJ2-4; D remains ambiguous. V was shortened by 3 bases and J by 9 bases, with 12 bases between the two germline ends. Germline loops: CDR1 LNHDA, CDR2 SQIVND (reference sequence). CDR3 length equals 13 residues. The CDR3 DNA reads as TGTGCCAGTAGTATCGTTTTAAAGAGCATTCAGTACTTC. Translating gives CASSIVLKSIQYF.

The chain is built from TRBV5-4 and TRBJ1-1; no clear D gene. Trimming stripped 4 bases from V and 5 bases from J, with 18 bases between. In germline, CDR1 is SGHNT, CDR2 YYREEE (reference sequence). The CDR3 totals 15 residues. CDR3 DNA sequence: TGTGCCAGCAGCACCGGGGAGGGTATTGGGACTGAAGCTTTCTTT. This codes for CASSTGEGIGTEAFF.